This T cell receptor (beta chain) was identified in a study of blood T cell repertoires in COVID-19. For the study at large: The United States, Italy and Spain supplied acute and convalescent COVID-19 samples. The cDNA or gDNA used as material had been derived from T cells, B-cell-depleted T cells, or PBMCs.

J gave up 4 bases and V 6 bases, and 5 bases lay outside the gene matches. This CDR3 is 13 amino acids long. Per the germline V gene, CDR1 is MNHEY and CDR2 is SMNVEV (reference sequence). Source study methods: Using reference gene primer amplification, nucleated cell counts were estimated. Profiling relied on immunoSEQ multiplex PCR, and the TCRdb table lists in-frame clones only, not all of them. V and J calls and clone size are given by that table; D and trimming were obtained from the DNA. The sample contains about 140,000 clones, approximately 84% of which appear only once. Material for sequencing was peripheral blood. The chain has TRBV27 and TRBJ1-1; 7 bases line up with TRBD1. The clonotype originates from a woman aged 55-70 years with acute or convalescent COVID-19. CDR3 nucleotide sequence: TGTGCCAGCAGGACAGGGAAGGGCACTGAAGCTTTCTTT. This translates into CASRTGKGTEAFF.